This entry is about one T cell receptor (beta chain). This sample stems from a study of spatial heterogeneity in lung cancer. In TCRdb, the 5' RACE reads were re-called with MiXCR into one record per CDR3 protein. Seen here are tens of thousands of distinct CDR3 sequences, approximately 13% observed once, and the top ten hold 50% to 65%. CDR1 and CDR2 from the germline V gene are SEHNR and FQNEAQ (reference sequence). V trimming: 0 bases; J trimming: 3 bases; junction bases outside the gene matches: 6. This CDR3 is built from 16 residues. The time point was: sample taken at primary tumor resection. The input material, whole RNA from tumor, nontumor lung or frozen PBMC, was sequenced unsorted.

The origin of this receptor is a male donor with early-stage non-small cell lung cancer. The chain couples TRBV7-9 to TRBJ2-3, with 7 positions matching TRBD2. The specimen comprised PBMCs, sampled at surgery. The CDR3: CASSLAGGPGTDTQYF. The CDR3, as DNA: TGTGCCAGCAGCTTAGCGGGAGGGCCGGGGACAGATACGCAGTATTTT.